The subject of this entry is one T cell receptor (beta chain). The antigen is unknown. The data derive from a study of blood T cells in healthy people across ages. Study-level findings and limits: Long-lived donors had more naive CD4+ cells and higher diversity than aged donors.

Sample-barcoded 5' priming and a J-beta primer mix drove a second PCR of roughly 6 to 12 cycles. Each TCR beta cDNA got a 12-nucleotide random molecular identifier. A minimum of 2.5 million CDR3-containing paired-end reads was obtained for each sample. One entry per CDR3 protein, called by TCRdb with MiXCR from the 5' RACE reads. The table records about 400,000 distinct CDR3 sequences, approximately 47% of them present only once. Germline V gene sequence: CDR1 SNHLY, CDR2 FYNNEI. There are 11 residues in the CDR3. Trimming took 6 bases from V and 5 from J, leaving 6 bases between them. The sample was blood. The V call is TRBV2, the J call TRBJ2-3; no definite D call. The receptor was isolated from a man aged 55 to 70 in good health. The CDR3 DNA follows: TGTGCCAGCAGAGTGTTAGATACGCAGTATTTT. It yields the protein CASRVLDTQYF.